One sample yielded the 16 T cell receptor beta chains listed below, sequenced in a study of shared clonotypes between healthy human individuals (dated by TCRdb to about 2020). CD8 naive samples were CD45RO-negative cells positively selected for CCR7, giving a CD45RA+CCR7+ population that excluded TemRA cells. The library was prepared using the immunoSEQ multiplex PCR assay. Imported from immuneACCESS, the table was reduced by TCRdb to in-frame sequences with V and J called. These copies leave out some clones; in studies compared against another copy, an unresolved V gene accounts for under half, and the cause of the remainder is not known. Recorded for this sample are some 800,000 clones; around 93% of them occurred a single time. Clones ranked in the top ten supply 20% to 30% of the sample. Sequencing was performed on naive CD8+ T cells sorted from blood. Reading the label with the study, this specimen's cell subset or site is: CD45RA+CCR7+. The origin of the receptors is a man between 25 and 39 years old in good health.

This clone showed up just a few times. The chain links TRBV7-9 to TRBJ2-1; 7 bases line up with TRBD2. Germline V lookup: CDR1 SEHNR, CDR2 FQNEAQ (reference sequence). This CDR3 has 14 amino acids. J was trimmed by 12 bases and V by 2 bases; bases with no gene match: 10. The CDR3: CASSLSSGERVQFF. The DNA for the CDR3 is TGTGCCAGCAGCTTATCTAGCGGAGAAAGGGTGCAGTTCTTC.

V and J are TRBV14 and TRBJ2-1; perhaps D is TRBD1 or TRBD2 (5 bases each). V lost 2 bases and J 5 bases, leaving 16 bases between the germline ends. CDR1 is SGHDN and CDR2 is FVKESK in the germline V gene. The CDR3 contains 16 residues. The CDR3 bases are TGTGCCAGCAGCCAACTAGGAGGCGAGGGGAACAATGAGCAGTTCTTC. Translation gives CASSQLGGEGNNEQFF.

Remarks on this clone: Other DNA sequences in the sample encode the same CDR3. The chain is built from TRBV27 and TRBJ2-3; D unclear. The CDR3 loop spans 12 amino acids. With 2 bases removed from V and 6 bases from J, the gap between germline ends came to 6 bases. CDR1 MNHEY and CDR2 SMNVEV come from the germline V gene (reference sequence). The CDR3: CASSLRSDTQYF. For the CDR3, the DNA is TGTGCCAGCAGTTTACGGTCGGATACGCAGTATTTT.

This clone was seen just once. The chain links TRBV9 to TRBJ2-3, with TRBD1 as a possible D gene (5 bases). V gave up 1 base and J gave up 1 base, with 10 bases separating them. This CDR3 contains 15 residues. The V gene's germline CDR1 is SGDLS and CDR2 YYNGEE. The CDR3 spells CASSVQGRGTDTQYF. Written as DNA, the CDR3 is TGTGCCAGCAGCGTACAGGGTAGGGGCACAGATACGCAGTATTTT.

This chain connects TRBV7-6 to TRBJ2-1; D unclear. The CDR3 is 16 residues long. Germline loops: CDR1 SGHVS, CDR2 FNYEAQ. V lost 5 bases and J 0 bases, leaving 14 bases between the germline ends. In DNA, the CDR3 is TGTGCCAGCAGCCCGGCCGCCCGGAGCTCCTACAATGAGCAGTTCTTC. Protein: CASSPAARSSYNEQFF. Together with reference TRBV7-6 and TRBJ2-1, the CDR3 gives the full variable domain: GAGVSQSPRYKVTKRGQDVALRCDPISGHVSLYWYRQALGQGPEFLTYFNYEAQQDKSGLPNDRFSAERPEGSISTLTIQRTEQRDSAMYRCASSPAARSSYNEQFFGPGTRLTVL.

This clone was detected only once. The chain couples TRBV7-9 to TRBJ2-5; D is possibly TRBD1 (6 bases). The CDR3 is 15 residues long. V dropped 5 bases and J dropped 2 bases, with 15 bases sitting between them. The germline V gene encodes CDR1 SEHNR and CDR2 FQNEAQ (reference sequence). The chain's CDR3 is CASSPGQTVQETQYF. In DNA, the CDR3 is TGTGCCAGCAGCCCCGGACAGACAGTACAAGAGACCCAGTACTTC.

This clone is a singleton in its sample. The rearrangement uses TRBV5-5 and TRBJ1-1, with D possibly matching TRBD1 (6 bases). V dropped 4 bases and J dropped 1 base, with 11 bases sitting between them. CDR1 SGHKS and CDR2 YYEKEE come from the germline V gene (reference sequence). The CDR3 loop spans 14 amino acids. The CDR3: CASSGGQTNTEAFF. In DNA, the CDR3 is TGTGCCAGCAGCGGGGGACAAACGAACACTGAAGCTTTCTTT.

This rearrangement joins TRBV7-2 to TRBJ2-7; TRBD1 aligns across 9 bases. Germline-derived CDR1 and CDR2 are SGHTA and FQGNSA. This CDR3 contains 14 residues. The V and J ends lost 5 bases and 7 bases, in that order; junction bases with no gene match: 9. The CDR3 nucleotides are TGTGCCAGCAGCCATCCGGGACAGGGACGAGAGCAGTACTTC. Translation gives CASSHPGQGREQYF.

The chain links TRBV19 to TRBJ2-3; possible D gene TRBD2, 5 bases. Trimming took off 7 bases at V and 0 bases at J, with 8 bases between the two ends. Germline lookup yields CDR1 LNHDA and CDR2 SQIVND (reference sequence). The CDR3 runs 13 residues. DNA of the CDR3: TGTGCCAGTAAGGAGCGGAGCACAGATACGCAGTATTTT. It specifies CASKERSTDTQYF.

The chain uses TRBV7-9 and TRBJ2-7; D is unresolved. V was pared by 4 bases and J by 0 bases, with 10 bases between. This CDR3 is built from 14 residues. The germline CDR1 and CDR2 sequences are SEHNR and FQNEAQ (reference sequence). This CDR3 reads CASSSWKSSYEQYF. DNA for the CDR3: TGTGCCAGCAGCTCTTGGAAAAGCTCCTACGAGCAGTACTTC.

The chain employs TRBV4-3 and TRBJ2-1; D is undetermined. The CDR3 is made up of 15 amino acids. Germline-derived CDR1 and CDR2 are LGHNA and YSLEER. Trimming took 2 bases from V and 7 from J, leaving 15 bases between them. In DNA form, the CDR3 reads TGCGCCAGCAGCCAATCACCGGTTTCCTTGAATGAGCAGTTCTTC. It specifies CASSQSPVSLNEQFF.

This clone was seen a single time. This rearrangement joins TRBV7-3 to TRBJ2-3; a weak D match, TRBD1 (6 bases). Looked up from germline, CDR1 is SGHTA and CDR2 is FQGTGA. This CDR3 contains 16 residues. With 3 bases removed from V and 8 bases from J, the gap between germline ends came to 21 bases. DNA for the CDR3: TGTGCCAGCAGCTTGAGGGACACCCTAGCCCCGAGTACGCAGTATTTT. It is translated as CASSLRDTLAPSTQYF.

This chain links TRBV9 with TRBJ2-1; no clear D gene. Germline V lookup: CDR1 SGDLS, CDR2 YYNGEE. V was pared by 0 bases and J by 6 bases, with 16 bases between. The CDR3 covers 16 residues. CDR3 sequence reads: CASSVGPTYRVNEQFF. CDR3 sequence (DNA): TGTGCCAGCAGCGTAGGTCCGACTTATAGGGTCAATGAGCAGTTCTTC.

The CDR3 region has the DNA TGTGCCAGCAGCTTAGGGGATGGCCGGGCCTACGAGCAGTACTTC. Translation: CASSLGDGRAYEQYF. The chain joins TRBV7-9 to TRBJ2-7; no clear D. V lost 1 base and J 2 bases, leaving 12 bases between the germline ends. The V gene's germline CDR1 is SEHNR and CDR2 FQNEAQ (reference sequence). CDR3 length: 15 amino acids.

The chain couples TRBV27 to TRBJ1-6; D gene unclear. V gave up 3 bases and J gave up 7 bases, with 4 bases separating them. The CDR3 is 12 amino acids. Looked up from germline, CDR1 is MNHEY and CDR2 is SMNVEV (reference sequence). CDR3 sequence (DNA): TGTGCCAGCAGTTTTGCAAATTCACCCCTCCACTTT. Its translation: CASSFANSPLHF.

This rearrangement joins TRBV7-2 to TRBJ1-2; TRBD1 matches 7 bases. The length of the CDR3 is 14 residues. Germline lookup yields CDR1 SGHTA and CDR2 FQGNSA. J gave up 1 base and V 5 bases, and 4 bases lay outside the gene matches. The CDR3 is CASSLRDSNYGYTF. As DNA, the CDR3 is TGTGCCAGCAGCCTCCGGGACAGTAACTATGGCTACACCTTC.